This T cell receptor beta chain was captured by sequencing in a study of shared clonotypes between healthy human individuals. Clones were read by immunoSEQ multiplex PCR, and TCRdb kept only the in-frame ones, dropping some. This sample has around 2.5 million clones; 90% to 95% occur once, and the top ten carry about 0.39%. Germline assignment: CDR1 SGHNT and CDR2 YYREEE (reference sequence). V lost 4 bases and J 2 bases, leaving 18 bases between the germline ends. The CDR3 is 16 amino acids. As to this clone: Antigen specificity is unknown.

Study-level findings and limits: Across a few donors, naive CD4 shared around 5.4%, naive CD8 more than 3%, memory CD4 more than 2%, memory CD8 0.35% to 0.5%. The study sampled only blood, and tissue repertoires likely differ.

The chain links TRBV5-4 to TRBJ2-5, with D possibly matching TRBD2 (7 bases). This TCR was sampled from a man aged 18 to 29 in good health. Some clones in this sample may be carry-over from other donors' samples. The sequencing input was naive CD4+ T cells from PBMCs. As to subset: CD45RA+ positively selected. The CDR3 loop is CASSAGALNLQETQYF. CDR3 coding DNA: TGTGCCAGCAGCGCGGGGGCCCTAAACTTGCAAGAGACCCAGTACTTC.